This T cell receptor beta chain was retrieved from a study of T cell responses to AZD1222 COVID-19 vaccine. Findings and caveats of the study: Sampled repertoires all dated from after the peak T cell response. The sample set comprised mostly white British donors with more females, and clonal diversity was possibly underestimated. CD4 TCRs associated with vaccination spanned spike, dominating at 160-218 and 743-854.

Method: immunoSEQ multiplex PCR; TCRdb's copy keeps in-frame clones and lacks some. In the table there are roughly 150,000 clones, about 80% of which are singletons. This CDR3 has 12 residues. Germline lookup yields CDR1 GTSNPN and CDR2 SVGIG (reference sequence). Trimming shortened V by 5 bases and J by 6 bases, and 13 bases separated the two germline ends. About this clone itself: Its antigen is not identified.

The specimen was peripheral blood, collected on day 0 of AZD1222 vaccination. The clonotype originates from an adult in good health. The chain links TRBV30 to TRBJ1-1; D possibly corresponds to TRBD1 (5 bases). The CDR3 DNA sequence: TGTGCCTGGGGGGGGGAGTTCCCTGAAGCTTTCTTT. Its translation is CAWGGEFPEAFF.